These 6 T cell receptor beta chains share one sample of origin, sequenced in a study of Graves' ophthalmopathy and Graves' hyperthyroidism (dated by TCRdb to the late 2010s). Sequencing instrument: Illumina HiSeq 2000. For repertoire sequencing, TCR beta CDR3 regions were amplified from RNA transcripts. The first round was an RT-PCR using HTBI primers with the Qiagen OneStep RT-PCR kit, and this first round was followed by a second-round multiplex PCR, then size selection and purification. TCRdb reprocessing: public reads trimmed at Q25 with fastp, clones called with MiXCR, in-frame beta chains kept. Rows merge per CDR3 protein into single entries with the most common DNA and genes. The sample yields over a million distinct CDR3 sequences; about 38% were counted once. The top ten constitute around 10% of the sample. Sequencing was done on a sample of peripheral blood or thyroid tissue (not recorded which). These receptors came from an adult man with Graves' hyperthyroidism.

This clonotype has only a few counts. The rearrangement joins TRBV6-1 to TRBJ1-2; D not certain. CDR1 is MNHNS and CDR2 is SASEGT in the germline V gene. This CDR3 is 15 amino acids long. Deletions cut 5 bases from V and 1 base from J, with 14 bases between. CDR3 sequence: CASSPNPAVNYGYTF. DNA for the CDR3: TGTGCCAGCAGTCCTAACCCAGCGGTTAACTATGGCTACACCTTC.

About this clonotype: A much larger clonotype is one base distant, so this may be a read error. The chain has TRBV19 and TRBJ2-7; 7 positions agree with TRBD1. Germline CDR1 reads LNHDA; CDR2 reads SQIVND (reference sequence). This CDR3 contains 13 residues. Unmatched junction bases numbered 7, after V lost 8 bases and J lost 3 bases. The CDR3 region has the DNA TGTGCCAGTGGGCTGGGACAGAACTACGAGCAGTACTTC. Translation gives CASGLGQNYEQYF.

V and J are TRBV30 and TRBJ2-7; D is possibly TRBD1 or TRBD2 (5 bases each). From germline, CDR1 is GTSNPN and CDR2 SVGIG (reference sequence). V was shortened by 3 bases and J by 3 bases, with 15 bases between the two germline ends. The CDR3 runs 14 residues. Here the CDR3 reads CAWSPQGRYYEQYF. DNA of the CDR3: TGTGCCTGGAGCCCCCAGGGACGATACTACGAGCAGTACTTC.

In its sample, this clonotype was seen a few times. V usage is TRBV4-1 and J usage is TRBJ2-7; D gene ambiguous. The CDR3 extends over 14 amino acids. Trimming left V 4 bases short and J 4 bases short, with 14 bases between. Germline loops: CDR1 MGHRA, CDR2 YSYEKL. CDR3 DNA sequence: TGCGCCAGCAGCCTCACCCACGACGGGTACGAGCAGTACTTC. It specifies CASSLTHDGYEQYF.

Many counts were recorded for this clonotype. V is TRBV15 and J is TRBJ2-5, with 8 bases matching TRBD2. J lost 2 bases, V lost 4 bases, and 12 bases had no gene match. Looked up from germline, CDR1 is LNHNV and CDR2 is YYDKDF (reference sequence). CDR3 size: 17 residues. The CDR3: CATSTDKTGTRQETQYF. CDR3 sequence (DNA): TGTGCCACCAGCACAGACAAAACCGGGACTAGGCAAGAGACCCAGTACTTC.

With regard to this clonotype: With a much larger clone just one base away, this may be a read error. The chain carries TRBV12-3 or TRBV12-4 and TRBJ2-7, with unresolved D. Trimming pared 2 bases from V and 4 bases from J, leaving 12 bases between. The CDR3 covers 14 residues. CDR3 protein: CASSLRSLLYEQYF. The CDR3 nucleotides are TGTGCCAGCAGTTTAAGGTCTTTGCTATACGAGCAGTACTTC.